The 20 T cell receptor beta chains below come from one sample, sequenced in a study of T-cell memory formation after mild COVID-19. TCRdb analysed the 5' RACE reads with MiXCR anew, one entry per CDR3 protein. The repertoire holds about 540,000 distinct CDR3 sequences, with roughly 22% as singletons. The sample was PBMCs or a T cell subset sorted from them (not recorded which). These receptors all stem from an adult woman who had mild COVID-19 (a few samples of this study predate the infection). Cell type and time point are not known.

The chain recombines TRBV9 with TRBJ1-4; D may be TRBD1 (5 bases). The CDR3 totals 11 residues. The V gene lost 10 bases and the J gene lost 5 bases, with 9 bases spanning the gap. Germline V gives CDR1 SGDLS, CDR2 YYNGEE. The DNA of the CDR3 is TGTGCCGCGCAGGGCAATGAAAAACTGTTTTTT. Amino acids: CAAQGNEKLFF.

The chain links TRBV30 to TRBJ1-1; no clear D. Trimming removed 3 bases at V and 3 bases at J, with 5 bases between. The length of the CDR3 is 11 residues. Looked up from germline, CDR1 is GTSNPN and CDR2 is SVGIG (reference sequence). The chain's CDR3 is CAWSLDTEAFF. The DNA for the CDR3 is TGTGCCTGGAGCTTAGACACTGAAGCTTTCTTT. Full variable domain (rest looked up from reference TRBV30 and TRBJ1-1): SQTIHQWPATLVQPVGSPLSLECTVEGTSNPNLYWYRQAAGRGLQLLFYSVGIGQISSEVPQNLSASRPQDRQFILSSKKLLLSDSGFYLCAWSLDTEAFFGQGTRLTVV.

V and J are TRBV21-1 and TRBJ2-7; the tabulated D call, TRBD1, remains unverified against the DNA. TRBV21-1 is shown as a pseudogene. The CDR3 covers 16 residues. The DNA of the CDR3 is TGTGCCAGCAGCAAAGCGCTCCGGGACAACTCCTACGAGCAGTACTTC. It encodes CASSKALRDNSYEQYF.

V and J are TRBV4-3 and TRBJ2-7, with D maybe TRBD2 (6 bases). V was pared by 0 bases and J by 7 bases, with 16 bases between. The CDR3 contains 15 residues. The germline CDR1 and CDR2 sequences are LGHNA and YSLEER. The CDR3 protein is CASSQDWGGTEEQYF. The CDR3 nucleotides read TGCGCCAGCAGCCAAGATTGGGGCGGGACTGAAGAGCAGTACTTC.

There are a few counts of this clonotype. V is TRBV3-1 and J is TRBJ2-1, with TRBD1 matching 7 bases. CDR1 is LGHDT and CDR2 is YNNKEL in the germline V gene (reference sequence). The CDR3 runs to 15 residues. Trimming took 5 bases from V and 2 from J; bases not matched to a gene: 6. CDR3: CASSTQGQTYNEQFF. The CDR3 DNA is TGTGCCAGCAGCACCCAGGGACAGACCTACAATGAGCAGTTCTTC.

Many counts were recorded for this clonotype. The chain recombines TRBV4-1 with TRBJ2-3; D is perhaps TRBD1 or TRBD2 (5 bases each). V was pared by 0 bases and J by 1 base, with 14 bases between. This CDR3 is 17 amino acids long. Germline V lookup: CDR1 MGHRA, CDR2 YSYEKL. CDR3 bases: TGCGCCAGCAGCCAAGATTCCCGGGGCTGGGGCACAGATACGCAGTATTTT. Translated, it gives CASSQDSRGWGTDTQYF.

This clonotype was seen more than once but under ten times. This chain links TRBV5-1 with TRBJ2-3, with TRBD1 as a possible D gene (6 bases). Per the germline V gene, CDR1 is SGHRS and CDR2 is YFSETQ. The V gene lost 3 bases and the J gene lost 0 bases, with 11 bases spanning the gap. CDR3 length: 15 amino acids. The CDR3 region is CASSSVGGSTDTQYF. The CDR3 region has the DNA TGCGCCAGCAGCTCGGTAGGGGGTAGCACAGATACGCAGTATTTT.

The gene calls are TRBV12-3 or TRBV12-4 and TRBJ2-3; D may be TRBD1 (5 bases). This CDR3 has 15 amino acids. V was shortened by 6 bases and J by 4 bases, with 17 bases between the two germline ends. CDR3 in amino acids: CASRSTLKGPDTQYF. CDR3 nucleotides: TGTGCCAGCAGGTCCACTTTGAAGGGGCCAGATACGCAGTATTTT.

The rearrangement joins TRBV24-1 to TRBJ1-1; 7 bases are shared with TRBD1. This CDR3 is built from 13 residues. Germline CDR1 and CDR2: KGHDR and SFDVKD. The J segment lost 3 bases and the V segment lost 8 bases, leaving 5 bases of the junction unmatched. The CDR3 DNA sequence: TGTGCCACCAAACAGGGGTGGGACACTGAAGCTTTCTTT. The encoded protein is CATKQGWDTEAFF.

This sequence joins TRBV3-1 and TRBJ1-2; no firm D call. The V gene lost 1 base and the J gene lost 1 base, with 7 bases spanning the gap. CDR3 length equals 14 residues. Germline CDR1 reads LGHDT; CDR2 reads YNNKEL (reference sequence). The CDR3 bases are TGTGCCAGCAGCCAAGGGGATTATAACTATGGCTACACCTTC. This gives the protein CASSQGDYNYGYTF.

The chain is built from TRBV5-1 and TRBJ2-3, with D uncertain. V was shortened by 0 bases and J by 2 bases, with 10 bases between the two germline ends. This CDR3 has 15 residues. The germline V gene has CDR1 SGHRS and CDR2 YFSETQ. In nucleotides, the CDR3 is TGCGCCAGCAGCTTGGCAGTTTTCGACACAGATACGCAGTATTTT. As protein: CASSLAVFDTDTQYF.

The chain couples TRBV7-2 to TRBJ1-2; D call uncertain. The germline V gene encodes CDR1 SGHTA and CDR2 FQGNSA. Trimming stripped 1 base from V and 7 bases from J, with 22 bases between. This CDR3 is 17 amino acids long. CDR3 loop: CASSLVPVRTSSSGYTF. CDR3 nucleotide sequence: TGTGCCAGCAGCTTAGTACCCGTCCGGACCTCCTCGAGTGGCTACACCTTC.

This clonotype has a handful of counts. The chain uses TRBV4-2 and TRBJ2-1, with D possibly being TRBD1 or TRBD2 (5 bases each). V lost 2 bases and J lost 6, with 17 bases in between. The CDR3 extends over 16 amino acids. CDR1 and CDR2 from the germline V gene are LGHNA and YNFKEQ. The CDR3 spells CASSQWRADGTNEQFF. The CDR3 nucleotides are TGTGCCAGCAGCCAATGGAGAGCGGATGGGACCAATGAGCAGTTCTTC.

Regarding this clonotype: The junction differs from germline at one of its ends, possibly a read error. The rearrangement links TRBV20-1 to TRBJ1-1, with a weak D call TRBD1 (6 bases). This CDR3 comprises 16 residues. The germline gives CDR1 DFQATT, CDR2 SNEGSKA (reference sequence). The CDR3 loop reads CSARDWGGPEVLEAFF. The CDR3 coding sequence is TGCAGTGCTCGAGATTGGGGGGGCCCCGAGGTCCTTGAAGCTTTCTTT.

A remark on this clonotype: Germline and junction disagree at one end, which may indicate a read error. The chain carries TRBV5-4 and TRBJ2-7, with D perhaps matching TRBD1 or TRBD2 (5 bases each). The germline CDR1 and CDR2 sequences are SGHNT and YYREEE (reference sequence). The CDR3 consists of 12 residues. The CDR3 DNA sequence: TGTGCCAGCAGCTTGGATGTCGGGACGGGTCAATTC. Translation: CASSLDVGTGQF.

This clonotype was seen a handful of times. The rearrangement uses TRBV5-6 and TRBJ2-7, with D unclear. The CDR3 spans 13 residues. Germline assignment: CDR1 SGHDT and CDR2 YYEEEE. Trimming left V 3 bases short and J 0 bases short, with 7 bases between. CDR3 sequence reads: CASSSNPSYEQYF. The CDR3 DNA follows: TGTGCCAGCAGCTCCAACCCCTCCTACGAGCAGTACTTC.

This clonotype was found a few times. The rearrangement uses TRBV18 and TRBJ2-5, with 7 bases matching TRBD2. Germline CDR1 KGHSH, CDR2 LQKENI. The junction had 5 bases not matched to a gene; V was cut back by 0 bases and J by 4 bases. This CDR3 is built from 15 residues. The CDR3 here is CASSPPLAIGETQYF. The CDR3 coding sequence is TGTGCCAGCTCACCACCACTAGCGATAGGAGAGACCCAGTACTTC.

The CDR3 reads CATSSALFLGGADTQYF. CDR3 bases: TGTGCCACCAGCTCCGCACTCTTCCTAGGAGGGGCAGATACGCAGTATTTT. The J gene is TRBJ2-3, the V gene TRBV15; perhaps TRBD2 as D (6 bases). Germline assignment: CDR1 LNHNV and CDR2 YYDKDF (reference sequence). Trimming removed 5 bases at V and 4 bases at J, with 22 bases between. CDR3 length equals 17 residues.

This clonotype occurred a few times. The chain carries TRBV7-6 and TRBJ1-1; perhaps TRBD1 as D (5 bases). Germline lookup yields CDR1 SGHVS and CDR2 FNYEAQ. The CDR3 extends over 14 amino acids. V dropped 5 bases and J dropped 6 bases, with 16 bases sitting between them. In DNA form, the CDR3 reads TGTGCCAGCAGCCCGCGGGACGGGCAGGCTGAAGCTTTCTTT. Protein sequence: CASSPRDGQAEAFF. Based on the CDR3 plus reference TRBV7-6 and TRBJ1-1, the full variable domain is GAGVSQSPRYKVTKRGQDVALRCDPISGHVSLYWYRQALGQGPEFLTYFNYEAQQDKSGLPNDRFSAERPEGSISTLTIQRTEQRDSAMYRCASSPRDGQAEAFFGQGTRLTVV.

The chain has TRBV18 and TRBJ1-1, with D uncertain. V was trimmed by 3 bases and J by 6 bases, leaving 17 bases between them. The CDR3 contains 15 residues. CDR1 KGHSH and CDR2 LQKENI come from the germline V gene. The CDR3 protein is CASSPQASSEAEAFF. The CDR3 DNA sequence: TGTGCCAGCTCACCTCAAGCCTCCAGCGAAGCTGAAGCTTTCTTT.